This TCR beta chain originates from a study of T cells in localized non-small cell lung cancer (dated by TCRdb to 2018 to 2021). The study in broad terms: T cell repertoires of 236 early-stage NSCLC patients were analyzed, with tumors being compared against uninvolved tumor-adjacent lungs. The cohort was made up of 236 treatment-naive NSCLC patients whose localized lung tumors had been resected. NSCLC patients had a mean age of approximately 70 years, and more than 120 were male and 107 female. Here is what the overall study found, with its caveats: Uninvolved tumor-adjacent lung showed the highest T cell clonality, higher than tumor, which suggests more focused antigenic responses in the uninvolved tumor-adjacent lung. Because multi-region sequencing of the tumors was not done, intratumor heterogeneity could not be ruled out. Because the study design was exploratory, TCR variables were selected using unadjusted p-values without false-discovery rate correction. Longer overall survival was associated with higher T cell density in blood, whereas shorter survival was associated with higher clonality in adjacent lung. Of the top 100 tumor clones, a median of 57 were detected in paired uninvolved adjacent lung; 28 were also among that lung's top 100.

From the germline V gene (reference sequence), CDR1 is SEHNR and CDR2 is FQNEAQ. V loses 4 bases at its end and J loses 5 bases; junction bases beyond the gene matches: 3. The CDR3, cysteine through phenylalanine, is 14 amino acids long. Just CDR3 DNA is preserved here, 42 bases in frame from base 1. Turning to this clone: Its antigen is not yet known. The record has no base qualities; no much larger clone is one base away.

At diagnosis, peripheral blood, uninvolved tumor-adjacent lung and tumor were collected and stored as a combination of fresh-frozen and FFPE material. Blood samples were analyzed as peripheral blood mononuclear cells for TCR repertoire profiling. TCR beta CDR3 regions were sequenced from DNA using the immunoSEQ Assay. The published analysis was carried out like this. T cell density was computed as TCR beta template counts normalized to usable DNA estimated by amplifying housekeeping genes. Using the preseqR package, richness was estimated by extrapolating to 120,000 templates for tissue samples and 400,000 templates for PBMC samples. Clonality was defined by subtracting Pielou's evenness from one. To identify tissue-enriched TCRs, differential abundance testing was run on productive amino-acid clonotypes with a minimum total count of 5 and an alpha of 0.1. The Jaccard Index and the Morisita Overlap Index were used to measure repertoire overlap between compartments. TCR beta CDR3s were clustered by GLIPH together with public tetramer-defined viral CDR3s, and at least three viral sequences plus V-gene enrichment were required for viral motifs. TCRdb mirrors the immuneACCESS table, restricted to in-frame sequences. Some clones are absent from its copies; in checked studies, under half trace to an unresolved V gene, and the reason for the others is unknown. V and J calls and clone size are given by that table; D and trimming were obtained from the DNA. This sample is represented by tens of thousands of clones; approximately 84% of them were singletons. Jointly, the top ten make up 1% to 1.5% of the sample.

The clonotype comes from a female donor at least 60 years old with stage I lung adenocarcinoma. The sequence joins TRBV7-9 to TRBJ2-5; TRBD2 matches 11 bases in the middle. Sequenced material: peripheral blood, taken before any cancer treatment. Here is the DNA: TGTGCCAGCAGCTCCCGGACTAGCGGGGAGACCCAGTACTTC. Translated, it gives CASSSRTSGETQYF.